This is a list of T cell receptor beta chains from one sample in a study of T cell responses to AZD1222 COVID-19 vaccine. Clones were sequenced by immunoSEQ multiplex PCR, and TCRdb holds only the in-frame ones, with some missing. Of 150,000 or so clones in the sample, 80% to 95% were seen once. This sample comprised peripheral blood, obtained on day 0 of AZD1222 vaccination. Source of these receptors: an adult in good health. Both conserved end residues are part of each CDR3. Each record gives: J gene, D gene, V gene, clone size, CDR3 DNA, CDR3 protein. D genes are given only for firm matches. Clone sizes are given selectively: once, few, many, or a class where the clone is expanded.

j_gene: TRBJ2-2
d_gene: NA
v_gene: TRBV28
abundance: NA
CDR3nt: TGTGCCAGCAGTGAAGGGGCGGATAACACCGGGGAGCTGTTTTTT
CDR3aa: CASSEGADNTGELFF

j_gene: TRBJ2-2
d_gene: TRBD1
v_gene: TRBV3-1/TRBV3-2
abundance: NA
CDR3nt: TGTGCCAGCAGCCCGGACAAGACAGGGCGGGACACCGGGGAGCTGTTTTTT
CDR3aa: CASSPDKTGRDTGELFF

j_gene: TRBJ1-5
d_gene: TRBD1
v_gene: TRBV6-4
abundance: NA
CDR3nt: TGTGCCAGCAGTGACACAGGGGGCAATCAGCCCCAGCATTTT
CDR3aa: CASSDTGGNQPQHF

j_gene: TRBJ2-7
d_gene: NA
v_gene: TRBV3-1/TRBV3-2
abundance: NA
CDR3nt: TGTGCCAGCAGCCAAAGCTACGAGCAGTACTTC
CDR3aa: CASSQSYEQYF

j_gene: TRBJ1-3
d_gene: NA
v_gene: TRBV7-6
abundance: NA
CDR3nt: TGTGCCAGCAGCTTGGGTTTGGGGGGGTCTCACACCATATATTTT
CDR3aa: CASSLGLGGSHTIYF

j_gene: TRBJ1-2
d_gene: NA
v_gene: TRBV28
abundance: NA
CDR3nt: TGTGCCAGCACCCCCCCAGGGAAGTATGGCTACACCTTC
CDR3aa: CASTPPGKYGYTF

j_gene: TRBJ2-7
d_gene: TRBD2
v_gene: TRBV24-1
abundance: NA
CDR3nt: TGTGCCACCAGTGATACGGGACTAGTCTCCGAGCAGTACTTC
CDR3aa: CATSDTGLVSEQYF

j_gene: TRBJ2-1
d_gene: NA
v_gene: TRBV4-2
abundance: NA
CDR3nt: TGTGCCAGCAGCCGAATCGAACTACAGGGATGGACTTACAATGAGCAGTTCTTC
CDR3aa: CASSRIELQGWTYNEQFF

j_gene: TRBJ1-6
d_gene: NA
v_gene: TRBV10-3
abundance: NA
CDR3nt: TGTGCCATCAGTGAGTCGAGCAGGGCTACCAATTCACCCCTCCACTTT
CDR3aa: CAISESSRATNSPLHF

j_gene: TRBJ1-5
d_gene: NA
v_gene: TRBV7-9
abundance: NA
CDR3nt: TGTGCCAGCAGCTCCACAGAATATAGCAATCAGCCCCAGCATTTT
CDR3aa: CASSSTEYSNQPQHF

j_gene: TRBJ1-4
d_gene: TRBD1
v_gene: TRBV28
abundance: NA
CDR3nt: TGTGCCAGCAGTTTTGAGACAGGGACAGCTGAAAAACTGTTTTTT
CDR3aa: CASSFETGTAEKLFF

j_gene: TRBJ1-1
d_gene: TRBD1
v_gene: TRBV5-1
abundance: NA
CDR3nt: TGCGCCAGCAGCTTGGCGGGACAGATGAACACTGAAGCTTTCTTT
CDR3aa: CASSLAGQMNTEAFF

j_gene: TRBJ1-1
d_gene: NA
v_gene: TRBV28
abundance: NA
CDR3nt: TGTGCCAGCAGCCCTAGCCGGACCCGAATAGAAGCTTTCTTT
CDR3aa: CASSPSRTRIEAFF

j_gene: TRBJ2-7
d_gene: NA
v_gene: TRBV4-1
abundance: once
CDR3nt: TGCGCCAGCAGCCAAATCGACAACACCTACGAGCAGTACTTC
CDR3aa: CASSQIDNTYEQYF

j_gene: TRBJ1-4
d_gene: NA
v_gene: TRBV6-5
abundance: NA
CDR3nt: TGTGCCAGCAGTCCACTGGGACTTAATGAAAAACTGTTTTTT
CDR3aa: CASSPLGLNEKLFF

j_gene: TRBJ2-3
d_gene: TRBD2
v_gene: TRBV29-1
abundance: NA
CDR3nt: TGCAGCTTTACCCCATTGCTAGCGGGAGCGGATACGCAGTATTTT
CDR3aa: CSFTPLLAGADTQYF

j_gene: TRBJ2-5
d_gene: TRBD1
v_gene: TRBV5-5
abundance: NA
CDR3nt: TGTGCCAGCAGAAGATTTGACAGGGGGACAGAGACCCAGTACTTC
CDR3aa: CASRRFDRGTETQYF

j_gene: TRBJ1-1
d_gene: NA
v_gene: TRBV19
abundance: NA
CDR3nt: TGTGCCAGTACCACTGGCAGGGGGAACACTGAAGCTTTCTTT
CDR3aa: CASTTGRGNTEAFF

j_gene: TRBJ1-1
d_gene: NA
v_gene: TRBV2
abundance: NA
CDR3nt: TGTGCCAGCAGTGACGATATGAACACTGAAGCTTTCTTT
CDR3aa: CASSDDMNTEAFF

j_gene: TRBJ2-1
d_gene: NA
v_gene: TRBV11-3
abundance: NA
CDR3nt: TGTGCCAGCAGCCCGACCGGTAGGGGGAATGAGCAGTTCTTC
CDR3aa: CASSPTGRGNEQFF

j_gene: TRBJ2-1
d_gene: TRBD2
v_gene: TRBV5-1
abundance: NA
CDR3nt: TGCGCCAGCAGCTACATAGCGGGCGCTAACAATGAGCAGTTCTTC
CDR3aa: CASSYIAGANNEQFF

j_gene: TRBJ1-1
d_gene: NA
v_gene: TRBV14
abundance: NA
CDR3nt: TGTGCCAGCAGCCAAGGTGGCACTGAAGCTTTCTTT
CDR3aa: CASSQGGTEAFF

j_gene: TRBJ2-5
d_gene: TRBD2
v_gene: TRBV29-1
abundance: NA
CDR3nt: TGCAGCGTTGATAGCGGGGGGCCAGGGGAGACCCAGTACTTC
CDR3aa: CSVDSGGPGETQYF

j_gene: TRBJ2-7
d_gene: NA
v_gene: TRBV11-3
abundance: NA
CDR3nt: TGTGCCAGCAGCTTAGGTAGTCAGGGTCCCGAGCAGTACTTC
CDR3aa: CASSLGSQGPEQYF

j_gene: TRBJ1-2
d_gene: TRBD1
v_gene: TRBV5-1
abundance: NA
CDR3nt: TGCGCCAGCAGCCCAGGGGGTAACTATGGCTACACCTTC
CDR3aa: CASSPGGNYGYTF

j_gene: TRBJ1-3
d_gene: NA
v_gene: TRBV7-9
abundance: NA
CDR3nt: TGTGCCAGCAGCTTAGACGGGAGTGGAAACACCATATATTTT
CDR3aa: CASSLDGSGNTIYF

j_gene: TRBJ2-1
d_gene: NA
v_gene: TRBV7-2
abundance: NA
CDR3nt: TGTGCCAGCAGCTTAGCGCACGGCAGGGGCGGCAATGAGCAGTTCTTC
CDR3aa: CASSLAHGRGGNEQFF

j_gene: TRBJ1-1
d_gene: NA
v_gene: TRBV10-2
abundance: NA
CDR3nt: TGCGCCAGCAGTGAGTCGAAGCAAATCGGCGCTTTCTTT
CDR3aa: CASSESKQIGAFF

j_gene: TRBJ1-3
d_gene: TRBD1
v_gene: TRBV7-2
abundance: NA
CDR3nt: TGTGCCAGCAGCTTATTTCAGGGGGCGACCGGCTTGTCTGGAAACACCATATATTTT
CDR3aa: CASSLFQGATGLSGNTIYF

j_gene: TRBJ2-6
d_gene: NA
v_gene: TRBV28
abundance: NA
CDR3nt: TGTGCCAGCAGTTTAGGGATTAGCTCTGGGGCCAACGTCCTGACTTTC
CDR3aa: CASSLGISSGANVLTF

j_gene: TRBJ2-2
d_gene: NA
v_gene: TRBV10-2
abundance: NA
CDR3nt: TGCGCCAGCAGCATTAGGGGGAACACCGGGGAGCTGTTTTTT
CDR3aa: CASSIRGNTGELFF

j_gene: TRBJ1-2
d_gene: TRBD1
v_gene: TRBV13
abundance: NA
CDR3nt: TGTGCCAGCAGCCAGAGACAGGGCGGGCCCTATGGCTACACCTTC
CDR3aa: CASSQRQGGPYGYTF

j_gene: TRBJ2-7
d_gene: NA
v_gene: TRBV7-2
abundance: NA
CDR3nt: TGTGCCAGCAGCTTAGTTGGCGAGCAGTACTTC
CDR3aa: CASSLVGEQYF

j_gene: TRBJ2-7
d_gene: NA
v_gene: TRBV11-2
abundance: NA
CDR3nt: TGTGCCAGCAGCTTAGGGGGGGACGGATTCTACGAGCAGTACTTC
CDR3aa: CASSLGGDGFYEQYF

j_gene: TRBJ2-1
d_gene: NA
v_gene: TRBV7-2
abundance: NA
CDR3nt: TGTGCCAGCAGCTTAGGGCTTTACAATGAGCAGTTCTTC
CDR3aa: CASSLGLYNEQFF

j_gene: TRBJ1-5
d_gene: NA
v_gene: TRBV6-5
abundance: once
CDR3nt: TGTGCCAGCAGCGGGTTGAGCAATCAGCCCCAGCATTTT
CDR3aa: CASSGLSNQPQHF

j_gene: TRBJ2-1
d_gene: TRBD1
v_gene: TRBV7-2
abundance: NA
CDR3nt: TGTGCCAGCAGCTCCTGGACAGGCTACTACAATGAGCAGTTCTTC
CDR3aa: CASSSWTGYYNEQFF

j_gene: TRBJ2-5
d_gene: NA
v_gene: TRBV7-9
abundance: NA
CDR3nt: TGTGCCAGCAGCTCCGAAGAGACCCAGTACTTC
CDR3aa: CASSSEETQYF

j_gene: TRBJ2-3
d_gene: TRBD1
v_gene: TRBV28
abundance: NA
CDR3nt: TGTGCCAGCAGTTCTTACTATACGGGACAGGCGAACACAGATACGCAGTATTTT
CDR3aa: CASSSYYTGQANTDTQYF

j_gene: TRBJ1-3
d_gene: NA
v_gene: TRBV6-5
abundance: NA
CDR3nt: TGTGCCAGCCGCCTGGAGGGGTCTCTGGGAAACACCATATATTTT
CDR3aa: CASRLEGSLGNTIYF

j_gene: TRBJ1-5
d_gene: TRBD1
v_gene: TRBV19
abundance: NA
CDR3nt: TGTGCCAGTAGTGCACTGGGGCTGGGACAGGGGTGGAGGCCCCAGCATTTT
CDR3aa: CASSALGLGQGWRPQHF

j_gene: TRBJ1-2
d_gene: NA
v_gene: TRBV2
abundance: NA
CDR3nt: TGTGCCAGCAGTGACGGTGGGGGCTATGGCTACACCTTC
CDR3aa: CASSDGGGYGYTF

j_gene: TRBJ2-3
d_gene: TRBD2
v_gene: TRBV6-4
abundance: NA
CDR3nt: TGTGCCAGCAGTCTAACAGGAGGGACTAGCGGGGGCCCAGATACGCAGTATTTT
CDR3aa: CASSLTGGTSGGPDTQYF

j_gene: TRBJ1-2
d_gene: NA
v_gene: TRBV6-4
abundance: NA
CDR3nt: TGTGCCAGCAGTGGGGACACTAACTATGGCTACACCTTC
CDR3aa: CASSGDTNYGYTF

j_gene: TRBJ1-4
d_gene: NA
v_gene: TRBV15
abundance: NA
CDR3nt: TGTGCCACCAGCAGGGGTCGGGGGATTTCGGTCGGAAATGAAAAACTGTTTTTT
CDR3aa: CATSRGRGISVGNEKLFF

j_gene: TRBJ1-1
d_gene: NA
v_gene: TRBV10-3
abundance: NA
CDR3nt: TGTGCCATCAGTGTTGAGGGGACGAACACTGAAGCTTTCTTT
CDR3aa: CAISVEGTNTEAFF

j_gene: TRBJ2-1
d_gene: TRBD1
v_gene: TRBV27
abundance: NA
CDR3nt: TGTGCCAGCCGAGTCCGGGACAGGCTTACTACAAATCCCTACAATGAGCAGTTCTTC
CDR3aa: CASRVRDRLTTNPYNEQFF

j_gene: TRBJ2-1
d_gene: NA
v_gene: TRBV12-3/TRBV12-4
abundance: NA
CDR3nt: TGTGCCAGCAGTTTATTTGCCCATGAGCAGTTCTTC
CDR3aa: CASSLFAHEQFF

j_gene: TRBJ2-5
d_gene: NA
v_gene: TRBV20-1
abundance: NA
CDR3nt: TGCAGTGCTAGTCCCCTCCAACAGGGACTCCAAGAGACCCAGTACTTC
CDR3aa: CSASPLQQGLQETQYF

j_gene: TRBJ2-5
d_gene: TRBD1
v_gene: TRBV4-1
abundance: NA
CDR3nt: TGCGCCAGCAGCCATTATAGGGACAGGGGCGCGGGTGGATCCCAGTACTTC
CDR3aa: CASSHYRDRGAGGSQYF

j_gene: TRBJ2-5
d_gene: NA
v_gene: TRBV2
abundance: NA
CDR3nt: TGTGCCAGCAGTCGGGAAGAGACCCAGTACTTC
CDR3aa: CASSREETQYF

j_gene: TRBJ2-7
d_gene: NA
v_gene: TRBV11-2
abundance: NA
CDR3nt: TGTGCCAGCAGCCCCACGGCGTGGTCGTACGAGCAGTACTTC
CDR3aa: CASSPTAWSYEQYF

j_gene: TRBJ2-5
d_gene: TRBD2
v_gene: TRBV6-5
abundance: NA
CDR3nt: TGTGCCAGCAGTCCAAGGACTAGCGGGAGAGAGACCCAGTACTTC
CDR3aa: CASSPRTSGRETQYF

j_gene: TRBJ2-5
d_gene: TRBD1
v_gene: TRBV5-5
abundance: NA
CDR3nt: TGTGCCAGCAGCTTGGCAGTGGCAGGGGGCTTACGAGAGACCCAGTACTTC
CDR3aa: CASSLAVAGGLRETQYF

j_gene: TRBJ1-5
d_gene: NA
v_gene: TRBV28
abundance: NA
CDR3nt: TGTGCCAGCAGTCACAACGGACGGGGCAATCAGCCCCAGCATTTT
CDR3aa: CASSHNGRGNQPQHF

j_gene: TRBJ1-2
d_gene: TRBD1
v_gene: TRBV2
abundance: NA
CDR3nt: TGTGCCAGTCAGAGACAGGGCACTAACTATGGCTACACCTTC
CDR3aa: CASQRQGTNYGYTF

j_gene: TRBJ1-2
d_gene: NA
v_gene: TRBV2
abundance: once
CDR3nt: TGTGCCAGCAGTGTGACCGGCTATGGCTACACCTTC
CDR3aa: CASSVTGYGYTF

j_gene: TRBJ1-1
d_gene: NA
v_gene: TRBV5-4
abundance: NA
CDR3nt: TGTGCCAGCAGCTTGAAGCGACAGTTGAACACTGAAGCTTTCTTT
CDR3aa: CASSLKRQLNTEAFF

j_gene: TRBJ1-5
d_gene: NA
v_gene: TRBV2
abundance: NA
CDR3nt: TGTGCCAGCAGCTTATTCGCCCTTGGGGATCAGCCCCAGCATTTT
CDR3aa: CASSLFALGDQPQHF